This TCR beta chain was obtained from a study of T cells after yellow fever vaccination. Template switching with 5'RACE generated the TCR cDNA and added a universal primer site and UMIs. TCRdb itself ran the 5' RACE reads through MiXCR, one entry per CDR3 protein. The sample has around 400,000 distinct CDR3 sequences, around a tenth seen once. This CDR3 is built from 13 residues. V was trimmed by 3 bases and J by 8 bases, leaving 13 bases between them. The V gene's germline CDR1 is SGHRS and CDR2 YFSETQ. General study results and limits: Researchers cautioned that FACS-sorted repertoires could harbor abundant clonotypes contaminating from the bulk population.

This clonotype was observed a handful of times. What it binds is not known. J is TRBJ2-3 and V is TRBV5-1, with D perhaps TRBD1 (6 bases). The source material was PBMCs, sampled on the day of the first yellow fever vaccination. The receptor comes from a man younger than 35 who received the YFV17D yellow fever vaccine. This CDR3 is CASSSPDRTTQYF. The CDR3 DNA sequence: TGCGCCAGCAGCTCCCCCGACAGGACTACGCAGTATTTT. Complete variable domain (other parts from reference TRBV5-1 and TRBJ2-3): KAGVTQTPRYLIKTRGQQVTLSCSPISGHRSVSWYQQTPGQGLQFLFEYFSETQRNKGNFPGRFSGRQFSNSRSEMNVSTLELGDSALYLCASSSPDRTTQYFGPGTRLTVL.